The T cell receptor (beta chain) under discussion was sequenced for a study of read filtering for tumor transcriptome and immune sequencing. Overall study: By R-ISS, stages I, II and III held approximately 8, 16 and 7 patients. After DNase treatment, RNA was made into whole-transcriptome libraries.

This clonotype was recorded many times. This CDR3 contains 16 residues. Trimming took off 4 bases at V and 0 bases at J, with 15 bases between the two ends. The germline V gene encodes CDR1 GTSNPN and CDR2 SVGIG (reference sequence). The library was built from about 0.4 ug RNA with molecular barcoded adaptors for alpha/delta and beta/gamma chains. TCRdb recomputed calls from the reads with MiXCR, one row per CDR3 protein. The top ten hold about 15% of the sample, which has 50,000 or so distinct CDR3 sequences, 12% seen once. Sequencing used a population of CD138-negative cells sorted from bone marrow. This sequence was found in a donor at least 40 years old with multiple myeloma. This chain links TRBV30 with TRBJ2-2; D gene unclear. The DNA of the CDR3 is TGTGCCTGGAATTTCCACCGAGTAGCGAACACCGGGGAGCTGTTTTTT. Encoded protein: CAWNFHRVANTGELFF.